The 17 T cell receptor beta chains below all came from one sample that was sequenced in a study of T cells in localized non-small cell lung cancer. Repertoires were generated with immunoSEQ multiplex PCR, while TCRdb's copy carries only in-frame clones and drops some. The profile shows tens of thousands of clones, 88% of them singletons. The sample here was peripheral blood, taken before any cancer treatment. All receptors come from a woman aged 35 to 70 with stage I squamous cell lung carcinoma.

The rearrangement links TRBV7-9 to TRBJ2-1, with unresolved D. In germline, CDR1 is SEHNR, CDR2 FQNEAQ (reference sequence). The CDR3 consists of 15 residues. Trimming cost V 1 base and J 3 bases, with 10 bases left between them. CDR3 sequence (DNA): TGTGCCAGCAGCTTAGAAGTGGGCCTCTACAATGAGCAGTTCTTC. This encodes CASSLEVGLYNEQFF.

This clone showed up just a few times. The sample carries other DNA sequences with the same CDR3. V usage is TRBV6-4 and J usage is TRBJ1-2; the D gene is possibly TRBD1 (5 bases). CDR3 length equals 13 residues. V was shortened by 5 bases and J by 2 bases, with 9 bases between the two germline ends. Germline loops: CDR1 MRHNA, CDR2 SNTAGT. The CDR3 coding sequence is TGTGCCAGCAGTAGGGACCGAAACTATGGCTACACCTTC. Its translation is CASSRDRNYGYTF.

The rearrangement joins TRBV7-8 to TRBJ2-5, with D possibly TRBD2 on 6 matching bases. Germline-derived CDR1 and CDR2 are SGHVS and FQNEAQ. Trimming cost V 1 base and J 7 bases, with 10 bases left between them. The CDR3 covers 13 residues. The CDR3 spells CASSLGGEGTQYF. CDR3 nucleotides: TGTGCCAGCAGCTTAGGGGGGGAAGGGACCCAGTACTTC.

V and J are TRBV28 and TRBJ1-5, with D perhaps matching TRBD1 (5 bases). The CDR3 spans 15 residues. V was clipped by 3 bases and J by 3 bases, with 12 bases between them. Germline loops: CDR1 MDHEN, CDR2 SYDVKM. The CDR3 loop reads CASSFLAGSNQPQHF. The CDR3 DNA reads TGTGCCAGCAGTTTTTTAGCAGGGTCCAATCAGCCCCAGCATTTT.

The V and J genes are TRBV14 and TRBJ1-4; TRBD1 aligns across 7 bases. J gave up 0 bases and V 2 bases, and 6 bases lay outside the gene matches. Germline-derived CDR1 and CDR2 are SGHDN and FVKESK. The CDR3 covers 17 residues. The CDR3 sequence is CASSQRLGTATNEKLFF. The CDR3 DNA reads as TGTGCCAGCAGCCAACGCCTTGGGACAGCAACTAATGAAAAACTGTTTTTT.

V is TRBV27 and J is TRBJ1-1; 11 bases are a match to TRBD1. The length of the CDR3 is 16 residues. Trimming removed 6 bases from V and 3 bases from J; junction bases left unmatched: 9. The germline gives CDR1 MNHEY, CDR2 SMNVEV (reference sequence). The DNA of the CDR3 is TGTGCCAGCAGACAGACAGGACAGGGGGCATACACTGAAGCTTTCTTT. Translated, it gives CASRQTGQGAYTEAFF.

V and J are TRBV30 and TRBJ1-2, with D maybe TRBD1 (5 bases). The CDR3 is 15 residues long. Germline CDR1 GTSNPN, CDR2 SVGIG (reference sequence). Trimming took off 2 bases at V and 0 bases at J, with 13 bases between the two ends. The CDR3 loop reads CAWSLSQGSNYGYTF. CDR3 sequence (DNA): TGTGCCTGGAGTCTTTCCCAGGGTTCTAACTATGGCTACACCTTC. The complete variable domain, with remaining parts taken from reference TRBV30 and TRBJ1-2, reads SQTIHQWPATLVQPVGSPLSLECTVEGTSNPNLYWYRQAAGRGLQLLFYSVGIGQISSEVPQNLSASRPQDRQFILSSKKLLLSDSGFYLCAWSLSQGSNYGYTFGSGTRLTVV.

This CDR3 is CAWRVTGRLNTEAFF. DNA of the CDR3: TGTGCCTGGAGGGTGACAGGGCGACTGAACACTGAAGCTTTCTTT. This chain connects TRBV30 to TRBJ1-1, with 7 bases lining up with TRBD1. V lost 3 bases to trimming and J lost 0 bases; unmatched junction nucleotides: 7. CDR3 length: 15 amino acids. The germline gives CDR1 GTSNPN, CDR2 SVGIG (reference sequence).

The V and J genes are TRBV19 and TRBJ2-7; 10 bases align to TRBD1. The CDR3 runs 14 residues. Germline assignment: CDR1 LNHDA and CDR2 SQIVND (reference sequence). The V and J ends lost 3 bases and 3 bases, in that order; junction bases with no gene match: 2. The CDR3 protein is CASSIRTGGYEQYF. The DNA for the CDR3 is TGTGCCAGTAGTATTCGGACAGGGGGCTACGAGCAGTACTTC.

The genes are TRBV2 and TRBJ2-2, with D unresolved. Germline V gene sequence: CDR1 SNHLY, CDR2 FYNNEI. V was cut by 4 bases and J by 2 bases, with 5 bases left in between. The CDR3 extends over 13 amino acids. CDR3 DNA: TGTGCCAGCAGTGCCCTTAACACCGGGGAGCTGTTTTTT. As protein: CASSALNTGELFF.

The chain links TRBV19 to TRBJ2-3; D might be TRBD1 (6 bases). V was cut by 11 bases and J by 1 base, with 13 bases left in between. The CDR3 has 13 amino acids. In germline, CDR1 is LNHDA, CDR2 SQIVND (reference sequence). The CDR3, as DNA: TGTGCCTGCCGAAGACAGGGCACAGATACGCAGTATTTT. This sequence encodes CACRRQGTDTQYF.

CDR3 residues: CASSLDSGSYGYTF. The CDR3 DNA is TGTGCCAGCAGCTTAGATAGCGGGAGCTATGGCTACACCTTC. The chain links TRBV7-6 to TRBJ1-2; D gene uncertain. V lost 1 base and J lost 4, with 10 bases in between. This CDR3 is 14 amino acids long. Germline V gives CDR1 SGHVS, CDR2 FNYEAQ.

V usage is TRBV11-2 and J usage is TRBJ1-6; 8 bases agree with TRBD1. The germline V gene encodes CDR1 SGHAT and CDR2 FQNNGV. V lost 5 bases, J lost 5 bases, and 5 bases stayed unmatched. This CDR3 contains 15 residues. CDR3 in amino acids: CASSAGTGHNSPLHF. DNA for the CDR3: TGTGCCAGCAGCGCCGGGACAGGACATAATTCACCCCTCCACTTT. Looking up the rest from reference TRBV11-2 and TRBJ1-6 gives the full variable domain: EAGVAQSPRYKIIEKRQSVAFWCNPISGHATLYWYQQILGQGPKLLIQFQNNGVVDDSQLPKDRFSAERLKGVDSTLKIQPAKLEDSAVYLCASSAGTGHNSPLHFGNGTRLTVT.

The V and J genes are TRBV4-1 and TRBJ1-1; the D gene is possibly TRBD1 (6 bases). The CDR3 extends over 15 amino acids. Per the germline V gene, CDR1 is MGHRA and CDR2 is YSYEKL. Trimming left V 0 bases short and J 4 bases short, with 12 bases between. The DNA for the CDR3 is TGCGCCAGCAGCCAAGATCATGGGGGCCGCACTGAAGCTTTCTTT. Its translation: CASSQDHGGRTEAFF.

The chain combines TRBV2 with TRBJ1-5; D gene uncertain. The V gene lost 2 bases and the J gene lost 3 bases, with 11 bases spanning the gap. Germline V gene data show CDR1 as SNHLY and CDR2 as FYNNEI. The CDR3 has 15 amino acids. CDR3 nucleotide sequence: TGTGCCAGCAGTGAAAGGCAGACCAACAATCAGCCCCAGCATTTT. Translated, it gives CASSERQTNNQPQHF.

CDR3 residues: CACHGTGATGGGANVLTF. The CDR3, as DNA: TGTGCCTGCCACGGGACAGGGGCCACGGGGGGAGGGGCCAACGTCCTGACTTTC. The chain joins TRBV30 to TRBJ2-6; TRBD1 aligns across 10 bases. Germline V CDR1 and CDR2: GTSNPN, SVGIG (reference sequence). V lost 6 bases and J lost 4; bases outside the gene matches: 15. This CDR3 has 18 residues.

The V and J genes are TRBV6-1 and TRBJ2-5; no clear D gene. V dropped 4 bases and J dropped 2 bases, with 2 bases sitting between them. The CDR3 consists of 11 residues. CDR1 and CDR2 from the germline V gene are MNHNS and SASEGT. CDR3 bases: TGTGCCAGCAGTGTACAAGAGACCCAGTACTTC. Its protein product is CASSVQETQYF.